The 8 T cell receptor beta chains below all came from one sample that was sequenced in a study of T cell clonality in common variable immunodeficiency. TCRdb's table, derived via immunoSEQ multiplex PCR, lists solely in-frame clones and lacks some. The repertoire shows about 81,000 clones, none seen only once; the top ten take over 0.7%. Sequencing was carried out using peripheral blood mononuclear cells. The receptors here all came from a person aged 18 to 70 in good health.

This clone was counted ten times or more. The sequence runs out 3 residues before the end of the CDR3; the remainder is reconstructed from the germline J gene. The chain recombines TRBV19 with TRBJ1-3; D possibly corresponds to TRBD1 (5 bases). The V gene lost 8 bases and the J gene lost 2 bases, with 16 bases spanning the gap. The CDR3 loop spans 15 amino acids. Germline V lookup: CDR1 LNHDA, CDR2 SQIVND (reference sequence). CDR3 residues: CASGAEVGTGNTIYF. The DNA read from the CDR3 is TGTGCCAGTGGGGCGGAGGTTGGGACTGGAAACACC.

This clone was seen many times. The read stops 3 residues short of the end of the CDR3; the missing end is completed from the germline J gene. The rearrangement uses TRBV20-1 and TRBJ2-3; 7 nucleotides align to TRBD1. The CDR3 is 13 residues long. CDR1 is DFQATT and CDR2 is SNEGSKA in the germline V gene (reference sequence). The CDR3 bases that were read are TGCACTGGACAGGTCGTAATAGCAGATACG. Amino acids: CTGQVVIADT. The entire CDR3 is CTGQVVIADTQYF.

This clone was detected ten times or more. The missing CDR3 end, 3 residues past where the read stops, is filled in from the germline J gene. The chain uses TRBV2 and TRBJ1-5; 9 nucleotides agree with TRBD1. V dropped 3 bases and J dropped 2; count of bases not matched to a gene: 5. From germline, CDR1 is SNHLY and CDR2 FYNNEI. This CDR3 spans 16 amino acids. The DNA read from the CDR3 is TGTGCCAGCAGTGAGACAGGGGGAGCTGGCAATCAGCCC. Residues: CASSETGGAGNQP. The complete CDR3 reads CASSETGGAGNQPQHF.

This clone showed up many times. The read finishes 3 residues shy of the CDR3 end, and the germline J gene is used to complete it. J is TRBJ1-3 and V is TRBV20-1; D is possibly TRBD1 (6 bases). V lost 5 bases and J lost 4, with 12 bases in between. This CDR3 is built from 13 residues. Germline CDR1 reads DFQATT; CDR2 reads SNEGSKA (reference sequence). The CDR3 sequence is CSAAGGPGNTIYF. The CDR3 bases that were read are TGCAGTGCTGCCGGGGGGCCAGGAAACACC.

This clone was counted at least ten times. The read is 3 residues too short to cover the CDR3 end, so that end is filled in from the germline J gene. The rearrangement uses TRBV5-6 and TRBJ1-5, with TRBD1 as a possible D gene (6 bases). The germline gives CDR1 SGHDT, CDR2 YYEEEE. The CDR3 sequence is 15 residues long. The V gene lost 2 bases and the J gene lost 0 bases, with 9 bases spanning the gap. CDR3 amino acids: CASSFVGASNQPQHF. The CDR3 bases that were read are TGTGCCAGCAGCTTCGTGGGGGCTAGCAATCAGCCC.

At least ten counts were recorded for this clone. The CDR3 is cut off 3 residues early in the read; its end comes from the germline J gene. The chain carries TRBV30 and TRBJ2-7; TRBD2 might be the D (6 bases). In germline, CDR1 is GTSNPN, CDR2 SVGIG (reference sequence). V was pared by 4 bases and J by 0 bases, with 13 bases between. This CDR3 spans 14 amino acids. This CDR3 reads CAWNGAGLSYEQYF. The sequenced part of the CDR3 DNA is TGTGCCTGGAATGGGGCGGGACTCTCCTACGAG.

The table lists this clone with many counts. The read ends 3 residues before the CDR3 terminus; that terminus is restored from the germline J gene. The chain combines TRBV14 with TRBJ1-4; maybe TRBD1 (5 bases). Germline V gene data show CDR1 as SGHDN and CDR2 as FVKESK. This CDR3 has 18 residues. V lost 4 bases and J 0 bases, leaving 18 bases between the germline ends. CDR3 DNA, as far as it was read: TGTGCCAGCAGCCTGGGGGGTGGGACGGCTGCAACTAATGAAAAA. Its translation: CASSLGGGTAATNEK. The complete CDR3 sequence is CASSLGGGTAATNEKLFF.

Comments on this clone: The read comes to an end 3 residues before the CDR3 does, leaving the germline J gene to fill in the end. The rearrangement uses TRBV7-8 and TRBJ1-5, with D possibly being TRBD1 (5 bases). V was shortened by 5 bases and J by 6 bases, with 20 bases between the two germline ends. Per germline, CDR1 SGHVS and CDR2 FQNEAQ. The CDR3 loop spans 16 amino acids. The covered CDR3 bases are TGTGCCAGCAGCCGGATAATCCAGGGTAGGGGTCAGCCC. Translated: CASSRIIQGRGQP. The entire CDR3 sequence reads CASSRIIQGRGQPQHF.